This T cell receptor (beta chain) was documented in a study of T cell changes during pregnancy in multiple sclerosis. TCRdb's table, derived via immunoSEQ multiplex PCR, lists solely in-frame clones and lacks some. The sample has nearly 110,000 clones, more than 80% seen once. Germline-derived CDR1 and CDR2 are SGHTA and FQGTGA. With 2 bases clipped from V and 5 bases from J, the junction kept 8 bases outside the gene matches. CDR3 length: 17 residues. This TCR came from a female donor with multiple sclerosis, enrolled in a pregnancy study. The sequencing used peripheral blood, collected before pregnancy. V usage is TRBV7-3 and J usage is TRBJ2-1; 11 bases are shared with TRBD2. The CDR3 DNA follows: TGTGCCAGCAGCTTACACCGAGTAGCGGGAGGGAACAATGAGCAGTTCTTC. It codes for CASSLHRVAGGNNEQFF. The complete variable domain, with remaining parts taken from reference TRBV7-3 and TRBJ2-1, reads GAGVSQTPSNKVTEKGKYVELRCDPISGHTALYWYRQSLGQGPEFLIYFQGTGAADDSGLPNDRFFAVRPEGSVSTLKIQRTERGDSAVYLCASSLHRVAGGNNEQFFGPGTRLTVL.